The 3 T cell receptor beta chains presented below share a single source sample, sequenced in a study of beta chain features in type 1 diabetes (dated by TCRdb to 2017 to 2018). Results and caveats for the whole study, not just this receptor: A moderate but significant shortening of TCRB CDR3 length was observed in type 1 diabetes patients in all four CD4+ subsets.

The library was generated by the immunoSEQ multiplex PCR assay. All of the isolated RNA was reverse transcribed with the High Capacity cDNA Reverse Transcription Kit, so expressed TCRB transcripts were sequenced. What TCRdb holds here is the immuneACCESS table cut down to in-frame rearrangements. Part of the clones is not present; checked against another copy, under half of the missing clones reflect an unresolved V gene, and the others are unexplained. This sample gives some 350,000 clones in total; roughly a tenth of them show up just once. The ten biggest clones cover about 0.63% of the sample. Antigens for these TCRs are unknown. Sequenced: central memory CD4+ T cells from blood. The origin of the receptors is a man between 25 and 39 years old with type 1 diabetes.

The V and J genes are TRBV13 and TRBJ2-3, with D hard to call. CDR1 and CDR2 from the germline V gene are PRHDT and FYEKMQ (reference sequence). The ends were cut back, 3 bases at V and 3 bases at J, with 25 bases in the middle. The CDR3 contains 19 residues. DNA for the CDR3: TGTGCCAGCAGCTTTGGAGAACCCAGGACGCCCCGTGGGACAGATACGCAGTATTTT. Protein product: CASSFGEPRTPRGTDTQYF.

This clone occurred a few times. Here the CDR3 reads CASSSFIRVREETQYF. The CDR3 coding sequence is TGTGCCAGCAGCTCGTTTATCAGGGTCCGAGAAGAGACCCAGTACTTC. The chain couples TRBV7-3 to TRBJ2-5; D might be TRBD1 (5 bases). The length of the CDR3 is 16 residues. Germline CDR1 and CDR2: SGHTA and FQGTGA. V lost 4 bases, J lost 3 bases, and 18 bases lay in between.

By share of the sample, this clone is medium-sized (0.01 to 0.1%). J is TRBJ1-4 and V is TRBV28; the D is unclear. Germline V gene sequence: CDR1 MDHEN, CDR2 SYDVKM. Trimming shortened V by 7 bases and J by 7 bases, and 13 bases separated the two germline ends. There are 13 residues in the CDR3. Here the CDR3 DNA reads TGTGCCAGCAATACAGTTTTACGTGAAAAACTGTTTTTT. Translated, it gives CASNTVLREKLFF.